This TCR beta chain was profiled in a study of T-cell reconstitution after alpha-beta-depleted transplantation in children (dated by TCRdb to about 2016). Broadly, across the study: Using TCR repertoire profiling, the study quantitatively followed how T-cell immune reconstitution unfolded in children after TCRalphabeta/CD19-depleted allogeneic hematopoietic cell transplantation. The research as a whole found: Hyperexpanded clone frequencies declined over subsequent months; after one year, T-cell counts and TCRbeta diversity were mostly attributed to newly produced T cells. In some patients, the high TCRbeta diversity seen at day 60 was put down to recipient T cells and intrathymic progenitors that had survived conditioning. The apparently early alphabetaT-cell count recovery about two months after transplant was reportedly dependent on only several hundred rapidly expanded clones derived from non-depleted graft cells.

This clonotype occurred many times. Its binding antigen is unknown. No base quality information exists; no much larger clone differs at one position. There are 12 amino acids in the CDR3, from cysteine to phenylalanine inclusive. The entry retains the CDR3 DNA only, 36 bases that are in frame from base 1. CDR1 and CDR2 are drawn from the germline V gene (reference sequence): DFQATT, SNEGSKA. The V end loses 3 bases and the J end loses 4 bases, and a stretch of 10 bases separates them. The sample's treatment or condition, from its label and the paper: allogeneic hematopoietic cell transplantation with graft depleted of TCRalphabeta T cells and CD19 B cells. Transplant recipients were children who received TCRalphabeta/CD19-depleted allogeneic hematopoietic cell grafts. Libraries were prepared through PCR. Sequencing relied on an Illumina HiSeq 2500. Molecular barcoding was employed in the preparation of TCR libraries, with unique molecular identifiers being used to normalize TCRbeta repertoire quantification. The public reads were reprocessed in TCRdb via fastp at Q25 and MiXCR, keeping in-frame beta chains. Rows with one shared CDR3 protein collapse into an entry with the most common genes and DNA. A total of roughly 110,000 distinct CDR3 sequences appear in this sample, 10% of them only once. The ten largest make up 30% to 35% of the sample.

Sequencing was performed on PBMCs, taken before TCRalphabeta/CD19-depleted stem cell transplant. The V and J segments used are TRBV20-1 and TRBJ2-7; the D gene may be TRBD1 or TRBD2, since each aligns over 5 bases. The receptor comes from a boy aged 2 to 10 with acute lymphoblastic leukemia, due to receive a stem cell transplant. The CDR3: CSASGTGYEQYF. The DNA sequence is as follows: TGCAGTGCTAGCGGGACGGGTTACGAGCAGTACTTC.